This T cell receptor beta chain was recorded in a study of control samples from healthy donors and cancer patients. With respect to this clone: This specimen includes other DNA sequences encoding the same CDR3.

The CDR3 sequence is 14 residues long. Trimming stripped 0 bases from V and 0 bases from J, with 3 bases between. Germline loops: CDR1 MNHEY, CDR2 SVGEGT. The assay was immunoSEQ multiplex PCR, and TCRdb's table has in-frame clones only and misses some. The sample includes some 170,000 clones, nearly 96% seen only once; the top ten take around 0.92%. The chain carries TRBV6-2 or TRBV6-3 and TRBJ1-3; unclear D gene. The sequenced sample was blood. This sequence originates from a woman in her 30s in good health. Written as DNA, the CDR3 is TGTGCCAGCAGTTACTCTGGCTCTGGAAACACCATATATTTT. Translation gives CASSYSGSGNTIYF.